Below, 25 T cell receptor beta chains from the same sample are listed, as sequenced in a study of OX40 agonist ivuxolimab in advanced cancers. Assay: immunoSEQ multiplex PCR; the TCRdb copy retains only in-frame clones and omits some. The sample holds around 100,000 clones, about 90% seen once. This specimen was CD4+ or CD8+ T cells sorted from blood, taken in a trial of the OX40 agonist ivuxolimab. These receptors were collected from an adult with an advanced solid tumor such as melanoma, head and neck, liver or kidney cancer.

The chain combines TRBV2 with TRBJ1-6; no clear D gene. From germline, CDR1 is SNHLY and CDR2 FYNNEI. This CDR3 has 12 residues. The V gene lost 8 bases and the J gene lost 5 bases, with 7 bases spanning the gap. CDR3 in DNA: TGTGCCAGCCGGAGTAATAATTCACCCCTCCACTTT. This translates into CASRSNNSPLHF.

In its sample, this clone was seen once. V usage is TRBV18 and J usage is TRBJ1-4, with D possibly TRBD1 on 5 matching bases. The germline V and J ends were trimmed by 2 bases and 7 bases, with 8 bases remaining between them. From germline, CDR1 is KGHSH and CDR2 LQKENI. The CDR3 extends over 13 amino acids. DNA for the CDR3: TGTGCCAGCTCACCAGGGGGTTTTGAAAAACTGTTTTTT. Encoded protein: CASSPGGFEKLFF.

V and J are TRBV19 and TRBJ1-5; D uncertain. The CDR3 length is 14 residues. V lost 10 bases and J lost 0, with 13 bases in between. Germline CDR1 reads LNHDA; CDR2 reads SQIVND (reference sequence). The CDR3 protein is CATAVATSNQPQHF. DNA of the CDR3: TGTGCCACTGCCGTGGCAACTAGCAATCAGCCCCAGCATTTT.

This chain uses TRBV5-4 with TRBJ2-5, with D maybe TRBD1 (5 bases). The DNA end favors TRBJ2-7, so the J call may be wrong. Germline assignment: CDR1 SGHNT and CDR2 YYREEE (reference sequence). CDR3 length: 15 amino acids. The chain's CDR3 is CASSLDRITSYEQYF. CDR3 nucleotides: TGTGCCAGCAGCTTGGACAGGATTACCTCCTACGAGCAGTACTTC.

The chain uses TRBV6-1 and TRBJ1-1; TRBD1 agrees at 7 bases. CDR1 MNHNS and CDR2 SASEGT come from the germline V gene. The V and J ends lost 3 bases and 2 bases, in that order; junction bases with no gene match: 3. This CDR3 is built from 14 residues. CDR3 nucleotide sequence: TGTGCCAGCAGTGACGGGACAGCTAACACTGAAGCTTTCTTT. It is translated as CASSDGTANTEAFF.

This clone was seen once. V and J are TRBV5-4 and TRBJ2-1; 8 bases line up with TRBD2. The trim removed 0 bases at V and 6 bases at J, leaving 5 bases unmatched. The CDR3 is 15 amino acids. Germline CDR1 reads SGHNT; CDR2 reads YYREEE (reference sequence). CDR3 sequence reads: CASSLAGRAGNEQFF. The CDR3 DNA reads as TGTGCCAGCAGCTTGGCCGGGAGGGCGGGCAATGAGCAGTTCTTC. The whole variable domain, filled in from reference TRBV5-4 and TRBJ2-1, reads ETGVTQSPTHLIKTRGQQVTLRCSSQSGHNTVSWYQQALGQGPQFIFQYYREEENGRGNFPPRFSGLQFPNYSSELNVNALELDDSALYLCASSLAGRAGNEQFFGPGTRLTVL.

The V call is TRBV14, the J call TRBJ2-1, with 8 bases lining up with TRBD2. The CDR3 loop spans 16 amino acids. Germline loops: CDR1 SGHDN, CDR2 FVKESK. V trimming: 5 bases; J trimming: 6 bases; junction bases outside the gene matches: 12. This CDR3 reads CASSIISGSYFNEQFF. The DNA for the CDR3 is TGTGCCAGCAGCATCATCAGCGGGAGTTATTTCAATGAGCAGTTCTTC.

J is TRBJ1-4 and V is TRBV6-1; no clear D gene. Germline V gives CDR1 MNHNS, CDR2 SASEGT. The CDR3 is made up of 15 amino acids. With 4 bases removed from V and 6 bases from J, the gap between germline ends came to 15 bases. The CDR3, as DNA: TGTGCCAGCAGTGCTAAAGGGAGGTTCTATGAAAAACTGTTTTTT. This encodes CASSAKGRFYEKLFF.

This sequence joins TRBV7-2 and TRBJ1-3, with 9 bases fitting TRBD1. V lost 5 bases and J lost 8; bases outside the gene matches: 13. Germline V gene data show CDR1 as SGHTA and CDR2 as FQGNSA. This CDR3 contains 16 residues. The CDR3, as DNA: TGTGCCAGCAGCATACATCCGGGACAGGGATCGGACACCATATATTTT. Residues: CASSIHPGQGSDTIYF. Complete variable domain (other parts from reference TRBV7-2 and TRBJ1-3): GAGVSQSPSNKVTEKGKDVELRCDPISGHTALYWYRQSLGQGLEFLIYFQGNSAPDKSGLPSDRFSAERTGGSVSTLTIQRTQQEDSAVYLCASSIHPGQGSDTIYFGEGSWLTVV.

This chain links TRBV15 with TRBJ2-7, with D tentatively TRBD2 (5 bases). The CDR3 length is 13 residues. CDR1 is LNHNV and CDR2 is YYDKDF in the germline V gene (reference sequence). With 0 bases removed from V and 7 bases from J, the gap between germline ends came to 10 bases. DNA for the CDR3: TGTGCCACCAGCAGAGATCCGCGAGGGGAGCAGTACTTC. As protein: CATSRDPRGEQYF.

The chain couples TRBV4-2 to TRBJ1-4; a possible D gene is TRBD1 (6 bases). In germline, CDR1 is LGHNA, CDR2 YNFKEQ. Trimming took off 1 base at V and 5 bases at J, with 20 bases between the two ends. There are 18 residues in the CDR3. CDR3 protein: CASSQATRIQGMNEKLFF. The CDR3 nucleotides read TGTGCCAGCAGCCAAGCCACGAGAATACAGGGAATGAATGAAAAACTGTTTTTT.

This chain uses TRBV2 with TRBJ2-2; D gene unclear. V gave up 6 bases and J gave up 2 bases, with 31 bases separating them. Germline CDR1 SNHLY, CDR2 FYNNEI. The CDR3 runs 21 residues. The CDR3 spells CASSSRARSQAQRLNTGELFF. In DNA form, the CDR3 reads TGTGCCAGCAGCTCCCGAGCTAGATCCCAAGCTCAACGCTTAAACACCGGGGAGCTGTTTTTT.

The gene calls are TRBV7-6 and TRBJ2-5; unclear D gene. Germline CDR1 reads SGHVS; CDR2 reads FNYEAQ. The V gene lost 1 base and the J gene lost 5 bases, with 14 bases spanning the gap. The CDR3 has 15 amino acids. The CDR3 nucleotides are TGTGCCAGCAGCTTAGTGATGGAGAGGTGGGAGACCCAGTACTTC. Translated: CASSLVMERWETQYF.

The chain joins TRBV5-4 to TRBJ2-2; D is possibly TRBD1 or TRBD2 (5 bases each). This CDR3 spans 15 amino acids. The ends were cut back, 0 bases at V and 0 bases at J, with 6 bases in the middle. Germline V gives CDR1 SGHNT, CDR2 YYREEE (reference sequence). DNA of the CDR3: TGTGCCAGCAGCTTGGGGGGGTCGAACACCGGGGAGCTGTTTTTT. Its protein product is CASSLGGSNTGELFF.

The chain carries TRBV4-1 and TRBJ1-5; D is possibly TRBD1 (6 bases). CDR3 length: 16 residues. V gave up 1 base and J gave up 5 bases, with 15 bases separating them. Looked up from germline, CDR1 is MGHRA and CDR2 is YSYEKL. CDR3: CASSQGHGGGDQPQHF. The CDR3 DNA is TGCGCCAGCAGCCAAGGTCACGGGGGCGGGGATCAGCCCCAGCATTTT.

This sequence joins TRBV5-1 and TRBJ2-1, with 13 positions matching TRBD2. The junction had 4 bases not matched to a gene; V was cut back by 8 bases and J by 5 bases. Per the germline V gene, CDR1 is SGHRS and CDR2 is YFSETQ. This CDR3 has 14 residues. The CDR3 region has the DNA TGCGCCAGTGGGACTAGCGGGGTTCACAATGAGCAGTTCTTC. Amino acids: CASGTSGVHNEQFF.

The V call is TRBV28, the J call TRBJ1-3, with D unclear. This CDR3 has 13 residues. Trimming took off 10 bases at V and 3 bases at J, with 13 bases between the two ends. From germline, CDR1 is MDHEN and CDR2 SYDVKM. The CDR3 loop reads CATAADVGNTIYF. The CDR3 DNA reads as TGTGCCACCGCAGCGGACGTTGGAAACACCATATATTTT.

This chain joins TRBV6-1 and TRBJ1-3, with D unresolved. Germline CDR1 and CDR2: MNHNS and SASEGT. Trimming pared 11 bases from V and 0 bases from J, leaving 5 bases between. CDR3 size: 11 residues. CDR3 sequence reads: CAFISGNTIYF. In DNA form, the CDR3 reads TGTGCCTTTATCTCTGGAAACACCATATATTTT.

The chain uses TRBV27 and TRBJ2-5, with D hard to call. The last part of the DNA fits TRBJ2-7 better; the J call may be wrong. The CDR3 totals 13 residues. Germline V gene lookup returns CDR1 MNHEY and CDR2 SMNVEV (reference sequence). Here the CDR3 DNA reads TGTGCCAGCAGTTTTGGATCCGCCTACGAGCAGTACTTC. This codes for CASSFGSAYEQYF.

The J gene is TRBJ2-2, the V gene TRBV19; 13 bases match TRBD2. Germline V gene sequence: CDR1 LNHDA, CDR2 SQIVND (reference sequence). V shed 6 bases, J shed 3 bases, and the junction held 10 bases outside the gene matches. The CDR3 runs to 18 residues. The CDR3 spells CASSDPGLAGPYTGELFF. CDR3 DNA sequence: TGTGCCAGTAGCGACCCGGGACTAGCGGGGCCATACACCGGGGAGCTGTTTTTT.

This rearrangement joins TRBV7-2 to TRBJ1-4; no definite D call. The CDR3 has 16 amino acids. Germline V gene sequence: CDR1 SGHTA, CDR2 FQGNSA. V gave up 2 bases and J gave up 0 bases, with 10 bases separating them. CDR3 DNA: TGTGCCAGCAGCTTAAAATCGGTTGCAACTAATGAAAAACTGTTTTTT. It translates to CASSLKSVATNEKLFF.

In this sample, this clone turned up once. V is TRBV7-9 and J is TRBJ2-4, with 11 bases lining up with TRBD2. From germline, CDR1 is SEHNR and CDR2 FQNEAQ (reference sequence). J gave up 5 bases and V 5 bases, and 2 bases lay outside the gene matches. The CDR3 has 14 amino acids. The CDR3 protein is CASSKGLAENIQYF. The CDR3 bases are TGTGCCAGCAGCAAGGGACTAGCGGAAAACATTCAGTACTTC.

V gene TRBV5-6 combines with J gene TRBJ2-1; 12 bases map to TRBD2. This CDR3 spans 19 amino acids. Germline values: CDR1 SGHDT, CDR2 YYEEEE. J lost 8 bases, V lost 1 base, and 16 bases had no gene match. The CDR3 DNA is TGTGCCAGCAGCTTGTTTTTAGCGAGTTGGACTAGCGGGATCTATGAGCAGTTCTTC. Protein: CASSLFLASWTSGIYEQFF.

The chain combines TRBV14 with TRBJ2-1, with 11 nucleotides matching TRBD2. Looked up from germline, CDR1 is SGHDN and CDR2 is FVKESK. The length of the CDR3 is 17 residues. Germline trimming cut 3 bases from V and 2 bases from J; bases unmatched to any gene: 6. DNA for the CDR3: TGTGCCAGCAGCCAGATAGCGGGGGGGCTCGCCTACAATGAGCAGTTCTTC. This translates into CASSQIAGGLAYNEQFF. Supplemented by reference TRBV14 and TRBJ2-1, the full variable domain reads EAGVTQFPSHSVIEKGQTVTLRCDPISGHDNLYWYRRVMGKEIKFLLHFVKESKQDESGMPNNRFLAERTGGTYSTLKVQPAELEDSGVYFCASSQIAGGLAYNEQFFGPGTRLTVL.

J is TRBJ1-1 and V is TRBV5-6; D may be TRBD1 (6 bases). Per the germline V gene, CDR1 is SGHDT and CDR2 is YYEEEE. The CDR3 totals 15 residues. V dropped 0 bases and J dropped 11 bases, with 20 bases sitting between them. CDR3 loop: CASSLVASTGIGAFF. Written as DNA, the CDR3 is TGTGCCAGCAGCTTGGTAGCGTCGACAGGCATTGGGGCTTTCTTT.